What follows are 20 T cell receptor beta chains derived from one specimen sequenced in a study of blood T cell repertoires in COVID-19. Some clones are missing from TCRdb's copy, which holds only in-frame ones; the method was immunoSEQ multiplex PCR. This sample has 150,000 to 200,000 clones, with under 85% found just once. Specimen: peripheral blood. The receptors originated from a woman in her 70s with COVID-19, enrolled during active disease.

The V gene is TRBV2, the J gene TRBJ1-5; D remains ambiguous. This CDR3 is built from 18 residues. Trimming removed 2 bases at V and 0 bases at J, with 17 bases between. Looked up from germline, CDR1 is SNHLY and CDR2 is FYNNEI. The CDR3 nucleotides are TGTGCCAGCAGTGAAACGCAGACACGCTTCTATAGCAATCAGCCCCAGCATTTT. It specifies CASSETQTRFYSNQPQHF.

J is TRBJ2-7 and V is TRBV7-9; 7 nucleotides align to TRBD1. Germline CDR1 SEHNR, CDR2 FQNEAQ (reference sequence). The CDR3 is 16 amino acids. After removal of 1 base from V and 6 bases from J, the junction contained 12 bases not matched to a gene. The CDR3 sequence: CASSLGAGGDDGEQYF. DNA of the CDR3: TGTGCCAGCAGCTTAGGGGCAGGGGGTGACGACGGCGAGCAGTACTTC.

The J gene is TRBJ2-7, the V gene TRBV4-2, with TRBD2 as a possible D gene (6 bases). This CDR3 comprises 15 residues. V was shortened by 2 bases and J by 5 bases, with 16 bases between the two germline ends. Germline CDR1 is LGHNA and CDR2 is YNFKEQ. CDR3 in DNA: TGTGCCAGCAGCCAACTACCTAGCGAGGGGAACGAGCAGTACTTC. The encoded protein is CASSQLPSEGNEQYF.

V gene TRBV7-2 combines with J gene TRBJ2-5; possible D gene TRBD2, 5 bases. The CDR3 runs to 15 residues. V gave up 2 bases and J gave up 4 bases, with 14 bases separating them. CDR1 and CDR2 from the germline V gene are SGHTA and FQGNSA. The CDR3 protein is CASSLYRGFVETQYF. CDR3 nucleotide sequence: TGTGCCAGCAGCTTATACCGGGGATTCGTAGAGACCCAGTACTTC.

The V gene is TRBV10-3, the J gene TRBJ1-2, with 8 bases aligning to TRBD1. Germline values: CDR1 ENHRY, CDR2 SYGVKD. V dropped 6 bases and J dropped 8; count of bases not matched to a gene: 5. This CDR3 is 12 amino acids long. Written as DNA, the CDR3 is TGTGCCATCAGAGGACAGGGAACCGGCTACACCTTC. Protein sequence: CAIRGQGTGYTF.

The V call is TRBV2, the J call TRBJ2-3; no reliable D call. V lost 4 bases and J 4 bases, leaving 12 bases between the germline ends. The V gene's germline CDR1 is SNHLY and CDR2 FYNNEI. This CDR3 region has 14 residues. The CDR3, as DNA: TGTGCCAGCAGTGGCGGTCGGAGCGCAGATACGCAGTATTTT. Translated, it gives CASSGGRSADTQYF. Complete variable domain (other parts from reference TRBV2 and TRBJ2-3): EPEVTQTPSHQVTQMGQEVILRCVPISNHLYFYWYRQILGQKVEFLVSFYNNEISEKSEIFDDQFSVERPDGSNFTLKIRSTKLEDSAMYFCASSGGRSADTQYFGPGTRLTVL.

This clone came up once. The chain is built from TRBV7-3 and TRBJ2-1; 9 nucleotides match TRBD1. CDR3 length equals 14 residues. With 5 bases clipped from V and 5 bases from J, the junction kept 4 bases outside the gene matches. CDR1 is SGHTA, CDR2 FQGTGA, per germline. CDR3: CASSVDRGNNEQFF. Here the CDR3 DNA reads TGTGCCAGCAGCGTTGACAGGGGGAACAATGAGCAGTTCTTC.

V is TRBV11-2 and J is TRBJ2-2, with D unclear. CDR1 and CDR2 from the germline V gene are SGHAT and FQNNGV. The CDR3 runs 14 residues. V lost 0 bases to trimming and J lost 4 bases, with 6 bases between them. The CDR3 here is CASSLDRLTGELFF. For the CDR3, the DNA is TGTGCCAGCAGCTTAGACCGTCTCACCGGGGAGCTGTTTTTT.

The CDR3 sequence: CAWSTTGGWDTGELFF. CDR3 DNA sequence: TGTGCCTGGAGTACGACAGGGGGTTGGGACACCGGGGAGCTGTTTTTT. This sequence joins TRBV30 and TRBJ2-2; 9 bases align to TRBD1. Unmatched junction bases numbered 7, after V lost 2 bases and J lost 3 bases. The CDR3 length is 16 residues. From germline, CDR1 is GTSNPN and CDR2 SVGIG (reference sequence).

The chain is built from TRBV27 and TRBJ2-1; no definite D call. Between the trimmed V and J ends, which lost 3 bases and 4 bases, there was a span of 4 bases. Germline values: CDR1 MNHEY, CDR2 SMNVEV (reference sequence). This CDR3 region has 12 residues. This chain's CDR3 is CASSFAYNEQFF. The CDR3 region has the DNA TGTGCCAGCAGTTTCGCGTACAATGAGCAGTTCTTC.

The chain joins TRBV7-2 to TRBJ2-7; D might be TRBD1 (5 bases). The CDR3 totals 13 residues. CDR1 SGHTA and CDR2 FQGNSA come from the germline V gene. V was pared by 5 bases and J by 3 bases, with 11 bases between. CDR3 DNA: TGTGCCAGCAGCACCCGACAGAGCTACGAGCAGTACTTC. Translation: CASSTRQSYEQYF.

The rearrangement uses TRBV6-6 and TRBJ2-1; 8 positions agree with TRBD1. The CDR3 has 16 residues. Germline CDR1 reads MNHNY; CDR2 reads SVGAGI (reference sequence). Losses at the gene ends were 4 bases for V and 7 bases for J; bases not matched to a gene: 12. CDR3 protein: CASSSQLGQASNEQFF. The CDR3, as DNA: TGTGCCAGCAGTTCCCAGTTGGGACAGGCCTCTAATGAGCAGTTCTTC.

The chain employs TRBV18 and TRBJ2-7, with 8 bases identical to TRBD1. V shed 5 bases and J 6 bases; nucleotides not matched to a gene: 6. The CDR3 runs 13 residues. Germline CDR1 and CDR2: KGHSH and LQKENI. In nucleotides, the CDR3 is TGTGCCAGCTCATCGACAGGGGTACCCGAGCAGTACTTC. Translation: CASSSTGVPEQYF.

The chain couples TRBV24-1 to TRBJ2-3; D gene uncertain. The CDR3 runs 14 residues. Trimming removed 1 base from V and 2 bases from J, with 6 bases in between. Germline CDR1 is KGHDR and CDR2 is SFDVKD. The CDR3 protein is CATSDFHNTDTQYF. The CDR3 nucleotides are TGTGCCACCAGTGATTTTCACAACACAGATACGCAGTATTTT.

The chain couples TRBV7-2 to TRBJ2-7; D is perhaps TRBD1 (6 bases). Germline V gives CDR1 SGHTA, CDR2 FQGNSA. V gave up 3 bases and J gave up 3 bases, with 21 bases separating them. The CDR3 is 17 residues long. CDR3 DNA: TGTGCCAGCAGCTTGAACGACTACAGGGTCGGGCACTACGAGCAGTACTTC. Its protein is CASSLNDYRVGHYEQYF.

V gene TRBV29-1 combines with J gene TRBJ2-3, with D possibly TRBD1 on 5 matching bases. The CDR3 length is 15 residues. Germline V gene sequence: CDR1 SQVTM, CDR2 ANQGSEA. Trimming pared 4 bases from V and 0 bases from J, leaving 14 bases between. For the CDR3, the DNA is TGCAGCGTTGGCAGCCGGACACCTAGCACAGATACGCAGTATTTT. This translates into CSVGSRTPSTDTQYF.

This clone was picked up one time. The chain combines TRBV2 with TRBJ2-7; 10 positions agree with TRBD2. Germline V lookup: CDR1 SNHLY, CDR2 FYNNEI. The CDR3 has 14 amino acids. J was trimmed by 6 bases and V by 6 bases; bases with no gene match: 8. The CDR3 nucleotides are TGTGCCAGCAGCGCGCTACTAGCGGGAAGCGAGCAGTACTTC. It is translated as CASSALLAGSEQYF.

The gene calls are TRBV3-1 (or the pseudogene TRBV3-2) and TRBJ2-2; D not resolved. Germline V gene sequence: CDR1 LGHDT, CDR2 YNNKEL (reference sequence). This CDR3 spans 12 amino acids. Trimming pared 3 bases from V and 6 bases from J, leaving 5 bases between. DNA for the CDR3: TGTGCCAGCAGCCACCTCGCCGGGGAGCTGTTTTTT. Protein sequence: CASSHLAGELFF.

This sequence joins TRBV7-2 and TRBJ1-1, with a possible D match to TRBD1 (6 bases). Germline CDR1 reads SGHTA; CDR2 reads FQGNSA. The germline V and J ends were trimmed by 3 bases and 6 bases, with 17 bases remaining between them. This CDR3 spans 15 amino acids. The CDR3 DNA reads as TGTGCCAGCAGCTTCGCAATACAGGGTAGGGCTGAAGCTTTCTTT. Translating gives CASSFAIQGRAEAFF.

V usage is TRBV5-1 and J usage is TRBJ2-7; 7 bases align to TRBD2. The germline gives CDR1 SGHRS, CDR2 YFSETQ. The CDR3 is 15 residues long. V trimming: 4 bases; J trimming: 3 bases; junction bases outside the gene matches: 10. This CDR3 reads CASSTGGGRLYEQYF. The CDR3 nucleotides are TGCGCCAGCAGCACCGGCGGGGGTCGACTCTACGAGCAGTACTTC.